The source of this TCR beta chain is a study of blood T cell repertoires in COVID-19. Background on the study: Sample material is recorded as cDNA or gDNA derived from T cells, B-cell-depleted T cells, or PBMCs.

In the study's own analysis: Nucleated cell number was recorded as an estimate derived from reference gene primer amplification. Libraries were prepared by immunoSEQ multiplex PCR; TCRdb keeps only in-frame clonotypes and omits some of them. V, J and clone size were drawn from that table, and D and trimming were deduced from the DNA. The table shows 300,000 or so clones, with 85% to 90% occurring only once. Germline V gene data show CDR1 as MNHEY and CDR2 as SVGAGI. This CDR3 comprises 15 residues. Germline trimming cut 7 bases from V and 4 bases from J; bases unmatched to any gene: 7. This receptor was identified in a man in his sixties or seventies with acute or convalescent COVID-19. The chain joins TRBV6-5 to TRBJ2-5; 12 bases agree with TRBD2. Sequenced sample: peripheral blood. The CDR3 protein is CASTPALAGGETQYF. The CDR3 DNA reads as TGTGCCAGCACCCCGGCACTAGCGGGAGGAGAGACCCAGTACTTC.